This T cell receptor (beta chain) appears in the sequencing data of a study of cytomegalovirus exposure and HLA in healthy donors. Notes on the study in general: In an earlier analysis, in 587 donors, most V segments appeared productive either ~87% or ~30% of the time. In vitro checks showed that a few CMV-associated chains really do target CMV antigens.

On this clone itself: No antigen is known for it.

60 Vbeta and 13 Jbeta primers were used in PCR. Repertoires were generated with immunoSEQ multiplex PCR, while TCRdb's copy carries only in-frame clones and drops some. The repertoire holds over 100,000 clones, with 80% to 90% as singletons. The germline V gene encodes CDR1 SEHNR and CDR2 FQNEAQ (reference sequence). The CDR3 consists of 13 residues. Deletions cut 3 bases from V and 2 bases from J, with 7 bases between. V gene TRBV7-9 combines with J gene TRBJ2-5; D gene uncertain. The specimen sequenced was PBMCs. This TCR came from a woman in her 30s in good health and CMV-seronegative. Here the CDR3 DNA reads TGTGCCAGCAGCTTTCGACATCAAGAGACCCAGTACTTC. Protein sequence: CASSFRHQETQYF.